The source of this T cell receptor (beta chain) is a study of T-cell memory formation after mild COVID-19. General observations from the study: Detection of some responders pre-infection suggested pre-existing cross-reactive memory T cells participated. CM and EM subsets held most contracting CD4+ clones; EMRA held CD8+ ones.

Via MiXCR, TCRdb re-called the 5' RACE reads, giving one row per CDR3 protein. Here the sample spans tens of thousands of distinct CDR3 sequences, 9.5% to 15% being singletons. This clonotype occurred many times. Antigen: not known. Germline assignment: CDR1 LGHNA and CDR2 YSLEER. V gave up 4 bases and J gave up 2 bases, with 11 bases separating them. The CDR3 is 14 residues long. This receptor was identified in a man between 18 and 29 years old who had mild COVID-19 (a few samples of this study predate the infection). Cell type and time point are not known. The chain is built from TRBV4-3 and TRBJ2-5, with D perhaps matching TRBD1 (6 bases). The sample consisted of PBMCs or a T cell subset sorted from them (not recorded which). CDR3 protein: CASSPDSGQETQYF. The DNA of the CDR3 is TGCGCCAGCAGCCCGGACAGCGGACAAGAGACCCAGTACTTC.